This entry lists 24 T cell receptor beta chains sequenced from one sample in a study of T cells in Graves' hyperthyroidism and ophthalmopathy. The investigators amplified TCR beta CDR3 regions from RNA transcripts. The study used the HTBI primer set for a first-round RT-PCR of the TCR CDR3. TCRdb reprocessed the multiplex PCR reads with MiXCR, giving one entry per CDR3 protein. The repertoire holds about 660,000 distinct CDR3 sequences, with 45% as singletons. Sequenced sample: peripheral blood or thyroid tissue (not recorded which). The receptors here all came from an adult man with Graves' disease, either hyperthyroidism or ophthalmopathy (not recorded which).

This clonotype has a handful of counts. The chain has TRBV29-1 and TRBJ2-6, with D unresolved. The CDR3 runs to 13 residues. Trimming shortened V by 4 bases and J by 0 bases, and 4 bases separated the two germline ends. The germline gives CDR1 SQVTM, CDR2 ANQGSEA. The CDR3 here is CSVAGSGANVLTF. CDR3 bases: TGCAGCGTTGCCGGCTCTGGGGCCAACGTCCTGACTTTC.

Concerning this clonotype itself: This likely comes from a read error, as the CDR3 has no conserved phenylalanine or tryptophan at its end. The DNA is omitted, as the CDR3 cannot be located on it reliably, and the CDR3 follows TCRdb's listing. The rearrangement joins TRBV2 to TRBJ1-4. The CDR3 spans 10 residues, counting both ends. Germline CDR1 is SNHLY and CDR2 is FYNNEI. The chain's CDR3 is CASRVATLDY.

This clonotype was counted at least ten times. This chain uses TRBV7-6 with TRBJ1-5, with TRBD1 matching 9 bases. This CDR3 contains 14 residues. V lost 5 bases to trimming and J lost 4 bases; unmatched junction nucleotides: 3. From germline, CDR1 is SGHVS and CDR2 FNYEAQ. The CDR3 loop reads CASSKGQGNQPQHF. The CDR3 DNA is TGTGCCAGCAGCAAGGGACAGGGAAATCAGCCCCAGCATTTT. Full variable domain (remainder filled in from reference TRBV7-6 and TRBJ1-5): GAGVSQSPRYKVTKRGQDVALRCDPISGHVSLYWYRQALGQGPEFLTYFNYEAQQDKSGLPNDRFSAERPEGSISTLTIQRTEQRDSAMYRCASSKGQGNQPQHFGDGTRLSIL.

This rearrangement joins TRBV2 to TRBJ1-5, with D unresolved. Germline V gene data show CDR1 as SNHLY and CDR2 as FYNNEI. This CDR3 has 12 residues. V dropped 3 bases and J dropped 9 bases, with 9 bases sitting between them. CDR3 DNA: TGTGCCAGCAGTGATGCGCACGGGCCCCAGCATTTT. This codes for CASSDAHGPQHF.

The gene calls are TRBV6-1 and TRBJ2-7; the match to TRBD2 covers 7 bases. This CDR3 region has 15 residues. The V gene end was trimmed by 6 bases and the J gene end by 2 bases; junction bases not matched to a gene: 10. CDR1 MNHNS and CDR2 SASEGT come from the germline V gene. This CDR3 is CASSQTGGNPYEQYF. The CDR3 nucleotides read TGTGCCAGCAGCCAAACGGGGGGTAATCCCTACGAGCAGTACTTC.

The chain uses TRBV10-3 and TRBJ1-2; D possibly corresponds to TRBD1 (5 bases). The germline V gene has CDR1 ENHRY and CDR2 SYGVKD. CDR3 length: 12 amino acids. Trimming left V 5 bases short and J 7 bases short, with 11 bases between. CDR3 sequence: CAISREGSGYTF. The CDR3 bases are TGTGCCATCAGTCGCGAGGGGAGTGGCTACACCTTC.

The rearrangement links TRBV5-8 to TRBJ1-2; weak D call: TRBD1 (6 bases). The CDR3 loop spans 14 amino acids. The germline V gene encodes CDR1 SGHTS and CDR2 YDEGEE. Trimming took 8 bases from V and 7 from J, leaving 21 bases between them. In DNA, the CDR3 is TGTGCCAGTCAACGAAGCAGGGGTTGGCTTGGCTACACCTTC. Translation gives CASQRSRGWLGYTF.

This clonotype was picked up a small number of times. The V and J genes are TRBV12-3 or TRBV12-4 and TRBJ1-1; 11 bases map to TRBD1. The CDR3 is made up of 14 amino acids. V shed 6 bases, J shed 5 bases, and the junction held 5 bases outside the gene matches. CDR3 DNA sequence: TGTGCCAGCAGCATGGGACAGGGGGTAACTGAAGCTTTCTTT. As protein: CASSMGQGVTEAFF.

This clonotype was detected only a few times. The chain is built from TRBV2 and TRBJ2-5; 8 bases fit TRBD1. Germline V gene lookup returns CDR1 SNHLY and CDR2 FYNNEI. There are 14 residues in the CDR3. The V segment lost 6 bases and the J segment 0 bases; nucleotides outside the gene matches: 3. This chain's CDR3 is CASRRDRYQETQYF. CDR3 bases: TGTGCCAGCAGAAGGGACAGGTACCAAGAGACCCAGTACTTC.

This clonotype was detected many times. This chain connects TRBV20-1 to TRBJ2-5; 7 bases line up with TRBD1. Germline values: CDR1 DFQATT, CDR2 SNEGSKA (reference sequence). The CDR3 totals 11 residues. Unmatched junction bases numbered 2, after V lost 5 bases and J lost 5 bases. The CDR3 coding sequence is TGCAGTGCTGGGACAGCCGAGACCCAGTACTTC. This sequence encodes CSAGTAETQYF.

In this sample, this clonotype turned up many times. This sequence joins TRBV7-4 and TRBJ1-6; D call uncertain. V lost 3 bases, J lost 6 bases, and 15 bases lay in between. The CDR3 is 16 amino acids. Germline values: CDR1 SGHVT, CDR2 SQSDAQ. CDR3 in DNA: TGTGCCAGCAGCTTTCGTACGCACCGGCCTAATTCACCCCTCCACTTT. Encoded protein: CASSFRTHRPNSPLHF. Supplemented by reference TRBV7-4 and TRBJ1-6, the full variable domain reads GAGVSQSPRYKVAKRGRDVALRCDSISGHVTLYWYRQTLGQGSEVLTYSQSDAQRDKSGRPSGRFSAERPERSVSTLKIQRTEQGDSAVYLCASSFRTHRPNSPLHFGNGTRLTVT.

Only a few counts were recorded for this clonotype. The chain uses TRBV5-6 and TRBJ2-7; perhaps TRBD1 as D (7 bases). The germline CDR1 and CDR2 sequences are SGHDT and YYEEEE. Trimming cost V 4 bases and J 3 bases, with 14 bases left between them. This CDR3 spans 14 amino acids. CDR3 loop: CASSGNRGGYEQYF. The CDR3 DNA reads TGTGCCAGCAGCGGGAACAGGGGAGGCTACGAGCAGTACTTC.

The CDR3 loop reads CSALANPGGYSGYTF. For the CDR3, the DNA is TGCAGTGCTTTAGCGAATCCGGGGGGATATAGTGGCTACACCTTC. This chain links TRBV20-1 with TRBJ1-2, with D perhaps TRBD1 (5 bases). Germline loops: CDR1 DFQATT, CDR2 SNEGSKA (reference sequence). Trimming took 5 bases from V and 7 from J, leaving 23 bases between them. CDR3 size: 15 residues.

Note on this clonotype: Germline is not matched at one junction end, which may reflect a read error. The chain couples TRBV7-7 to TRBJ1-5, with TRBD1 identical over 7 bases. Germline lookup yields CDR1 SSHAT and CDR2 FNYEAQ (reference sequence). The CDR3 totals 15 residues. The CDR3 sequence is CASSLGTVHNQPQHF. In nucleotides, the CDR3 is TGTGCTAGCAGCTTAGGGACAGTTCACAATCAGCCCCAGCATTTT.

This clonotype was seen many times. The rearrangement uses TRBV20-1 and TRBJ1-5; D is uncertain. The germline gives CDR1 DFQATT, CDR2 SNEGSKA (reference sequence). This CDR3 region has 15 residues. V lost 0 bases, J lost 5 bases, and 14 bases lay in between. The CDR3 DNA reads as TGCAGTGCTAGAGACGGGTCGACAAAGGATCAGCCCCAGCATTTT. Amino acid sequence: CSARDGSTKDQPQHF.

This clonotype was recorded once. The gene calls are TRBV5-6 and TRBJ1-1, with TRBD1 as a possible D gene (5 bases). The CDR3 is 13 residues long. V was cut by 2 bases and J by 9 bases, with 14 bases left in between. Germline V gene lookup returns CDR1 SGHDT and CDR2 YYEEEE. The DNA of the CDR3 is TGTGCCAGCAGCTTCCGGGACCTCGGACAAGCTTTCTTT. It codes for CASSFRDLGQAFF.

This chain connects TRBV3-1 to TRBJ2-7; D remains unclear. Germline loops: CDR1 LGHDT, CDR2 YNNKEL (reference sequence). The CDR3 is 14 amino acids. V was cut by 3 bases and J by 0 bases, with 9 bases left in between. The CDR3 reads CASSHKGSSYEQYF. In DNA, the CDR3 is TGTGCCAGCAGCCATAAAGGGTCCTCCTACGAGCAGTACTTC.

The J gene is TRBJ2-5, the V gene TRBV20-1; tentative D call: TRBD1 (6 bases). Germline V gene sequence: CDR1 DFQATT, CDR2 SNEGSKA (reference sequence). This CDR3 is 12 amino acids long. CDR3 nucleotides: TGCAGCACGCAGGACAGTAGGGAGACCCAGTACTTC. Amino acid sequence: CSTQDSRETQYF.

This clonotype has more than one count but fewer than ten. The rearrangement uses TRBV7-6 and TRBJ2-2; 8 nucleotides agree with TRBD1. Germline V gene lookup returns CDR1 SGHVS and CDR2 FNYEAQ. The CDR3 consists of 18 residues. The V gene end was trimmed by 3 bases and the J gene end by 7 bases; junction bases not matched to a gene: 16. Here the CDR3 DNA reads TGTGCCAGCAGCTTCAGATACCTCGGCAGGGGGCAGGGCGGGGAGCTGTTTTTT. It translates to CASSFRYLGRGQGGELFF.

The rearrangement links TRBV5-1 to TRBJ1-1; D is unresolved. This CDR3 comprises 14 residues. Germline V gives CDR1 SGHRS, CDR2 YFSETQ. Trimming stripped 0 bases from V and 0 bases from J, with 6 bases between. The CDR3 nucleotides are TGCGCCAGCAGCTTGGCACAACTGAACACTGAAGCTTTCTTT. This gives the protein CASSLAQLNTEAFF.

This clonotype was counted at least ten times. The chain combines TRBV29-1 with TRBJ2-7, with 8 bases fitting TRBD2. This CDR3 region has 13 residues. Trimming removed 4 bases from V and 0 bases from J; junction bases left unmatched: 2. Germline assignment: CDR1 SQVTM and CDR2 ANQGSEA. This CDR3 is CSVGLANSYEQYF. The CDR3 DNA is TGCAGCGTTGGACTAGCGAACTCCTACGAGCAGTACTTC.

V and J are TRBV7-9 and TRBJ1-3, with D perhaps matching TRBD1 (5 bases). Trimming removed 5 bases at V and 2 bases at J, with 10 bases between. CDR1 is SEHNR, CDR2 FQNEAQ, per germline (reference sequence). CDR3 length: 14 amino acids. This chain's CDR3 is CASSPGAPGNTIYF. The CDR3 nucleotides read TGTGCCAGCAGCCCCGGGGCACCTGGAAACACCATATATTTT.

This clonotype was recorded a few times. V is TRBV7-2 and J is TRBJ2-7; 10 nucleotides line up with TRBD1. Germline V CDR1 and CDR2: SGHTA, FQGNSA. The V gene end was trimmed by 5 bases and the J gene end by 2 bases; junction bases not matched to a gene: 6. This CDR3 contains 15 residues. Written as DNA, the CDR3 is TGTGCCAGCAGCCTTTTTGGGACAGGGGCCTACGAGCAGTACTTC. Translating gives CASSLFGTGAYEQYF.

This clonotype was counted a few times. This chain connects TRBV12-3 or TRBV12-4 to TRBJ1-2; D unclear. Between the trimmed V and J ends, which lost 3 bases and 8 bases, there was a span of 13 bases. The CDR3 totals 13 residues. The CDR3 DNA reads TGTGCCAGCAGTTTGGATGGAGATTTAGGCTACACCTTC. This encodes CASSLDGDLGYTF.